This T cell receptor beta chain was sequenced for a study of blood T cell repertoires in COVID-19. Profiling relied on immunoSEQ multiplex PCR, and the TCRdb table lists in-frame clones only, not all of them. This repertoire shows 250,000 to 350,000 clones, more than 70% found once; its top ten account for over 6%. The TCR originated in a woman aged 25 to 39 who had recovered from COVID-19. Sequencing was performed on peripheral blood.

The DNA of the CDR3 is TGTGCCAGCAGTGAAAGGGGGGGGTCCGCTAATGAAAAACTGTTTTTT. Protein: CASSERGGSANEKLFF. The chain carries TRBV6-1 and TRBJ1-4; D perhaps matches TRBD1 (6 bases). V was cut by 2 bases and J by 3 bases, with 13 bases left in between. The CDR3 runs to 16 residues. Germline V gene data show CDR1 as MNHNS and CDR2 as SASEGT.